This T cell receptor (beta chain) emerged from a study of blood T cell repertoires in COVID-19. Study context: Spain, Italy and the United States supplied samples that represented acute and convalescent COVID-19.

This clone was counted between two and nine times. The table came from immunoSEQ multiplex PCR; TCRdb's copy has only in-frame clones and leaves some out. The repertoire has some 400,000 clones, 70% to 90% of them found once; the top ten carry 1% to 1.5%. Participants came from roughly 25 US areas, aged about 18 to 100 years. This CDR3 has 13 residues. V dropped 7 bases and J dropped 6 bases, with 15 bases sitting between them. The sequenced sample was PBMCs or T cells enriched from blood (not recorded which). The gene calls are TRBV12-3 or TRBV12-4 and TRBJ1-2; a weak D match, TRBD1 (6 bases). The clonotype was recovered from a man aged 25 to 40 who had recovered from COVID-19. CDR3 residues: CASTPGESNGYTF. The CDR3 region has the DNA TGTGCCAGCACCCCAGGGGAATCAAATGGCTACACCTTC.